Following are 19 T cell receptor beta chains from one sample sequenced in a study of radiation and T cells in renal cell carcinoma. Noted time point: baseline pretreatment blood. Described treatment: 15 Gy SBRT to primary tumor, nephrectomy 4 weeks later. Clones were sequenced by immunoSEQ multiplex PCR, and TCRdb holds only the in-frame ones, with some missing. The table has about 61,000 clones, around 72% seen once; the top ten hold approximately 6.8%. Material: blood, obtained from a patient whose treatment included radiotherapy and nephrectomy. The receptors stem from a man between 60 and 70 years old with renal cell carcinoma.

The chain couples TRBV5-8 to TRBJ1-2; TRBD1 agrees at 7 bases. The CDR3 is 12 amino acids. In germline, CDR1 is SGHTS, CDR2 YDEGEE. With V trimmed by 6 bases and J by 13 bases, 12 bases remained unmatched. The CDR3 DNA reads TGTGCCAGCATCCCGACCGGACAGGTGGGCACCTTC. It codes for CASIPTGQVGTF.

The chain couples TRBV9 to TRBJ1-2; 9 positions match TRBD1. CDR1 is SGDLS, CDR2 YYNGEE, per germline. CDR3 length: 15 amino acids. J was trimmed by 7 bases and V by 1 base; bases with no gene match: 8. DNA for the CDR3: TGTGCCAGCAGCGTAACAGATAGACAGGGGGTTGGCTACACCTTC. Its translation: CASSVTDRQGVGYTF.

The chain combines TRBV19 with TRBJ2-5; no firm D call. Looked up from germline, CDR1 is LNHDA and CDR2 is SQIVND (reference sequence). Trimming removed 3 bases from V and 5 bases from J, with 4 bases in between. The CDR3 is 11 amino acids. DNA for the CDR3: TGTGCCAGTAGTATGGAGGAGACCCAGTACTTC. It encodes CASSMEETQYF.

The rearrangement joins TRBV19 to TRBJ2-5, with 14 bases matching TRBD2. Germline V gene sequence: CDR1 LNHDA, CDR2 SQIVND (reference sequence). The junction had 6 bases not matched to a gene; V was cut back by 7 bases and J by 5 bases. The CDR3 has 15 residues. The CDR3 DNA reads as TGTGCCAGTATTCACGGGACTAGCGGGGGTGAGACCCAGTACTTC. Protein: CASIHGTSGGETQYF.

The chain has TRBV9 and TRBJ2-7, with 9 bases lining up with TRBD2. CDR1 and CDR2 (germline): SGDLS, YYNGEE. This CDR3 region has 15 residues. V gave up 0 bases and J gave up 0 bases; unmatched junction bases: 1. The CDR3 region has the DNA TGTGCCAGCAGCGTAGGGACTAGCGTCTCCTACGAGCAGTACTTC. Protein sequence: CASSVGTSVSYEQYF.

This sequence joins TRBV7-9 and TRBJ1-1; tentative D call: TRBD1 (5 bases). CDR1 is SEHNR, CDR2 FQNEAQ, per germline (reference sequence). V gave up 7 bases and J gave up 5 bases, with 14 bases separating them. The CDR3 has 13 residues. The CDR3 nucleotides are TGTGCCAGCACCGAAGCGGGGGTAACTGAAGCTTTCTTT. Amino acids: CASTEAGVTEAFF.

The V gene is TRBV2, the J gene TRBJ2-5; unclear D gene. Gene TRBJ2-7 matches the end of the DNA better, so the J call may be wrong. Germline CDR1 reads SNHLY; CDR2 reads FYNNEI. The CDR3 length is 11 residues. CDR3 in amino acids: CASSPNYEQYF. In DNA form, the CDR3 reads TGTGCCAGCAGTCCCAACTACGAGCAGTACTTC.

The rearrangement joins TRBV18 to TRBJ1-5; no clear D. CDR1 is KGHSH and CDR2 is LQKENI in the germline V gene. V lost 2 bases to trimming and J lost 6 bases, with 8 bases between them. The CDR3 is made up of 13 amino acids. The CDR3: CASSPLGSQPQHF. For the CDR3, the DNA is TGTGCCAGCTCACCATTGGGCTCTCAGCCCCAGCATTTT. The full variable domain, its missing parts supplied by reference TRBV18 and TRBJ1-5, is NAGVMQNPRHLVRRRGQEARLRCSPMKGHSHVYWYRQLPEEGLKFMVYLQKENIIDESGMPKERFSAEFPKEGPSILRIQQVVRGDSAAYFCASSPLGSQPQHFGDGTRLSIL.

The rearrangement links TRBV7-2 to TRBJ2-2; TRBD1 agrees at 10 bases. This CDR3 has 17 residues. V trimming: 5 bases; J trimming: 4 bases; junction bases outside the gene matches: 10. The V gene's germline CDR1 is SGHTA and CDR2 FQGNSA. DNA for the CDR3: TGTGCCAGCAGCGTACGGGGACAGGGGTATGTCACCGGGGAGCTGTTTTTT. It encodes CASSVRGQGYVTGELFF.

This rearrangement joins TRBV11-2 to TRBJ2-2; D gene unclear. The CDR3 length is 16 residues. The ends were cut back, 4 bases at V and 4 bases at J, with 16 bases in the middle. The germline V gene encodes CDR1 SGHAT and CDR2 FQNNGV. CDR3 region: CASSSNPGPSTGELFF. The CDR3 DNA sequence: TGTGCCAGCAGCTCTAATCCCGGGCCGTCCACCGGGGAGCTGTTTTTT. The full variable domain, completed using reference TRBV11-2 and TRBJ2-2, is EAGVAQSPRYKIIEKRQSVAFWCNPISGHATLYWYQQILGQGPKLLIQFQNNGVVDDSQLPKDRFSAERLKGVDSTLKIQPAKLEDSAVYLCASSSNPGPSTGELFFGEGSRLTVL.

The chain couples TRBV11-2 to TRBJ2-1; 10 bases agree with TRBD2. V trimming: 9 bases; J trimming: 5 bases; junction bases outside the gene matches: 13. The germline gives CDR1 SGHAT, CDR2 FQNNGV. This CDR3 is built from 16 residues. CDR3 amino acids: CARRYPKLAGNNEQFF. Here the CDR3 DNA reads TGTGCCAGAAGATACCCAAAACTAGCGGGGAACAATGAGCAGTTCTTC.

The chain uses TRBV2 and TRBJ1-1; no reliable D call. This CDR3 has 13 residues. Germline V lookup: CDR1 SNHLY, CDR2 FYNNEI. V lost 7 bases, J lost 1 base, and 10 bases lay in between. The CDR3 protein is CASIYLQNTEAFF. CDR3 DNA sequence: TGTGCCAGCATATACCTACAGAACACTGAAGCTTTCTTT.

This chain joins TRBV18 and TRBJ1-1; 7 positions match TRBD1. CDR3 size: 15 residues. Germline trimming cut 3 bases from V and 3 bases from J; bases unmatched to any gene: 7. Germline values: CDR1 KGHSH, CDR2 LQKENI. CDR3 region: CASSPEGARDTEAFF. The CDR3 DNA sequence: TGTGCCAGCTCACCCGAGGGGGCGCGGGACACTGAAGCTTTCTTT.

This sequence joins TRBV7-9 and TRBJ2-3; TRBD2 matches at 10 bases. CDR1 SEHNR and CDR2 FQNEAQ come from the germline V gene (reference sequence). The CDR3 length is 15 residues. The V and J ends lost 5 bases and 1 base, in that order; junction bases with no gene match: 3. CDR3 nucleotides: TGTGCCAGCAGCCCAGGGACTAGCGGCACAGATACGCAGTATTTT. Amino acid sequence: CASSPGTSGTDTQYF. The full variable domain, completed using reference TRBV7-9 and TRBJ2-3, is DTGVSQNPRHKITKRGQNVTFRCDPISEHNRLYWYRQTLGQGPEFLTYFQNEAQLEKSRLLSDRFSAERPKGSFSTLEIQRTEQGDSAMYLCASSPGTSGTDTQYFGPGTRLTVL.

This clone has just one count. The rearrangement uses TRBV7-9 and TRBJ2-3, with D hard to call. The CDR3 covers 14 residues. The germline V gene has CDR1 SEHNR and CDR2 FQNEAQ (reference sequence). V dropped 1 base and J dropped 2 bases, with 7 bases sitting between them. The CDR3 DNA sequence: TGTGCCAGCAGCTTAGACACAGACACAGATACGCAGTATTTT. Amino acid sequence: CASSLDTDTDTQYF.

The CDR3 loop reads CASSRGESYEQYV. The CDR3 DNA follows: TGTGCCAGCAGTCGGGGGGAAAGCTACGAGCAGTACGTC. The chain is built from TRBV2 and TRBJ2-7; 7 nucleotides match TRBD2. V gave up 5 bases and J gave up 3 bases; unmatched junction bases: 4. The CDR3 extends over 13 amino acids. Looked up from germline, CDR1 is SNHLY and CDR2 is FYNNEI.

This chain's CDR3 is CATSRAQLAYEQFF. CDR3 DNA: TGTGCCACCAGCAGAGCCCAGTTAGCTTATGAGCAGTTCTTC. The chain employs TRBV15 and TRBJ2-1; D remains ambiguous. The germline gives CDR1 LNHNV, CDR2 YYDKDF (reference sequence). The CDR3 consists of 14 residues. Trimming pared 1 base from V and 8 bases from J, leaving 12 bases between.

The V gene is TRBV18, the J gene TRBJ2-3, with D perhaps matching TRBD2 (5 bases). Germline V gene sequence: CDR1 KGHSH, CDR2 LQKENI. Trimming took off 2 bases at V and 1 base at J, with 19 bases between the two ends. This CDR3 has 18 residues. The CDR3 region has the DNA TGTGCCAGCTCACCAGCCCGCAGGCGGGCACCCCGCACAGATACGCAGTATTTT. Translation: CASSPARRRAPRTDTQYF.

The genes are TRBV30 and TRBJ1-1; 9 bases are a match to TRBD1. J lost 2 bases, V lost 4 bases, and 14 bases had no gene match. This CDR3 is built from 17 residues. Per the germline V gene, CDR1 is GTSNPN and CDR2 is SVGIG (reference sequence). As DNA, the CDR3 is TGTGCCTGGAAGATTTCCGGGACAGGGAGACCAAACACTGAAGCTTTCTTT. It is translated as CAWKISGTGRPNTEAFF.